A single sample gave rise to the 18 T cell receptor beta chains below, sequenced in a study of blood T cell repertoires in COVID-19. Sequencing used immunoSEQ multiplex PCR; TCRdb keeps in-frame clones, though not all of them. The sample lists 330,000 or so clones, 85% to 90% occurring once. The specimen sequenced was PBMCs or T cells enriched from blood (not recorded which). The receptor source for this set is a woman in her 30s who had been exposed to COVID-19.

The chain recombines TRBV19 with TRBJ1-1; tentative D call: TRBD1 (6 bases). With 3 bases removed from V and 7 bases from J, the gap between germline ends came to 15 bases. This CDR3 comprises 14 residues. CDR1 and CDR2 (germline): LNHDA, SQIVND (reference sequence). In DNA, the CDR3 is TGTGCCAGTAGTATGGGTACAGGGTCTAGTGAAGCTTTCTTT. Protein product: CASSMGTGSSEAFF.

V usage is TRBV5-1 and J usage is TRBJ1-1; D is possibly TRBD1 (5 bases). Trimming pared 4 bases from V and 3 bases from J, leaving 13 bases between. The CDR3 has 14 amino acids. Germline-derived CDR1 and CDR2 are SGHRS and YFSETQ. CDR3 nucleotides: TGCGCCAGCAGCCCCCACACGGGGGACACTGAAGCTTTCTTT. Encoded protein: CASSPHTGDTEAFF.

The V gene is TRBV5-4, the J gene TRBJ2-3, with 8 bases matching TRBD2. With V trimmed by 4 bases and J by 4 bases, 17 bases remained unmatched. The germline V gene encodes CDR1 SGHNT and CDR2 YYREEE (reference sequence). The CDR3 extends over 18 amino acids. CDR3 DNA: TGTGCCAGCAGCCACGGCGTGGTCGGGAGGGCCTCGGCAGATACGCAGTATTTT. Translating gives CASSHGVVGRASADTQYF.

The CDR3 DNA reads TGCAGTGCTAGTTTAGCGGGAGGGGGTGAGACCCAGTACTTC. Protein product: CSASLAGGGETQYF. The V gene is TRBV20-1, the J gene TRBJ2-5, with 11 bases aligning to TRBD2. Germline V gene lookup returns CDR1 DFQATT and CDR2 SNEGSKA (reference sequence). V lost 3 bases, J lost 5 bases, and 5 bases stayed unmatched. The CDR3 extends over 14 amino acids.

The gene calls are TRBV5-1 and TRBJ2-7, with D uncertain. The CDR3 is 14 amino acids. CDR1 and CDR2 from the germline V gene are SGHRS and YFSETQ. Between the trimmed V and J ends, which lost 0 bases and 5 bases, there was a span of 12 bases. The CDR3 DNA follows: TGCGCCAGCAGCTTGGCGACGGAGAAAGACGAGCAGTACTTC. Its protein is CASSLATEKDEQYF. Full variable domain (missing parts from reference TRBV5-1 and TRBJ2-7): KAGVTQTPRYLIKTRGQQVTLSCSPISGHRSVSWYQQTPGQGLQFLFEYFSETQRNKGNFPGRFSGRQFSNSRSEMNVSTLELGDSALYLCASSLATEKDEQYFGPGTRLTVT.

The chain couples TRBV7-9 to TRBJ2-5, with TRBD2 matching 8 bases. The CDR3 is made up of 14 amino acids. From germline, CDR1 is SEHNR and CDR2 FQNEAQ (reference sequence). The ends lost 7 bases at V and 4 bases at J; junction bases unmatched: 8. CDR3 nucleotides: TGTGCCAGCACCCGGGGGGGAGTTCCAGAGACCCAGTACTTC. As protein: CASTRGGVPETQYF.

This clone has a handful of counts. The rearrangement joins TRBV6-1 to TRBJ2-1; TRBD2 might be the D (5 bases). Germline lookup yields CDR1 MNHNS and CDR2 SASEGT. The CDR3 extends over 13 amino acids. V lost 3 bases and J lost 8, with 11 bases in between. The CDR3 nucleotides read TGTGCCAGCAGTGAGGGAGAGGTTGATGAGCAGTTCTTC. Translated, it gives CASSEGEVDEQFF.

The V call is TRBV7-9, the J call TRBJ1-1; TRBD1 matches 10 bases. CDR3 length: 14 residues. Germline loops: CDR1 SEHNR, CDR2 FQNEAQ (reference sequence). The junction had 1 base not matched to a gene; V was cut back by 1 base and J by 5 bases. CDR3 in DNA: TGTGCCAGCAGCTTAGGACAGGGGGCTACTGAAGCTTTCTTT. It translates to CASSLGQGATEAFF. The whole variable domain, remainder taken from reference TRBV7-9 and TRBJ1-1, is DTGVSQNPRHKITKRGQNVTFRCDPISEHNRLYWYRQTLGQGPEFLTYFQNEAQLEKSRLLSDRFSAERPKGSFSTLEIQRTEQGDSAMYLCASSLGQGATEAFFGQGTRLTVV.

The genes are TRBV19 and TRBJ1-1, with TRBD1 as a possible D gene (5 bases). Trimming stripped 2 bases from V and 1 base from J, with 8 bases between. The CDR3 spans 14 residues. Germline V lookup: CDR1 LNHDA, CDR2 SQIVND (reference sequence). In DNA form, the CDR3 reads TGTGCCAGTAGTATAACGGGGGAGAACACTGAAGCTTTCTTT. Its protein is CASSITGENTEAFF.

This clone was detected once. V is TRBV4-2 and J is TRBJ2-2; TRBD2 matches at 14 bases. V was pared by 8 bases and J by 4 bases, with 18 bases of the junction left unmatched. Looked up from germline, CDR1 is LGHNA and CDR2 is YNFKEQ. CDR3 length equals 20 residues. The DNA for the CDR3 is TGTGCCAGCCGACTCCAAGATCACCAGGGACTAGCGGGAGCCACCGGGGAGCTGTTTTTT. Amino acids: CASRLQDHQGLAGATGELFF.

This clone was observed a handful of times. V usage is TRBV7-8 and J usage is TRBJ2-1; 8 nucleotides align to TRBD2. The CDR3 is 14 amino acids. V lost 2 bases and J lost 7; bases outside the gene matches: 4. CDR1 SGHVS and CDR2 FQNEAQ come from the germline V gene. The DNA of the CDR3 is TGTGCCAGCAGCTTAAGCGGGAGCCAGAATGAGCAGTTCTTC. It encodes CASSLSGSQNEQFF.

The chain links TRBV30 to TRBJ2-5, with D perhaps TRBD1 (6 bases). The germline V gene encodes CDR1 GTSNPN and CDR2 SVGIG (reference sequence). CDR3 length: 14 residues. The V and J ends lost 7 bases and 2 bases respectively, with 17 bases between them. CDR3 nucleotides: TGTGCCTCCGCATCCGGGACACTTCAAGAGACCCAGTACTTC. The encoded protein is CASASGTLQETQYF. Full variable domain (outside the CDR3, taken from reference TRBV30 and TRBJ2-5): SQTIHQWPATLVQPVGSPLSLECTVEGTSNPNLYWYRQAAGRGLQLLFYSVGIGQISSEVPQNLSASRPQDRQFILSSKKLLLSDSGFYLCASASGTLQETQYFGPGTRLLVL.

In DNA form, the CDR3 reads TGTGCCAGCGGGGGCCCAGAAAAACTGTTTTTT. This codes for CASGGPEKLFF. The chain uses TRBV9 and TRBJ1-4; D perhaps matches TRBD1 (6 bases). The CDR3 is 11 amino acids. Per germline, CDR1 SGDLS and CDR2 YYNGEE. Trimming left V 7 bases short and J 8 bases short, with 9 bases between.

This chain joins TRBV28 and TRBJ2-5; 13 bases line up with TRBD2. The CDR3 has 16 residues. CDR1 is MDHEN, CDR2 SYDVKM, per germline. Germline trimming cut 5 bases from V and 7 bases from J; bases unmatched to any gene: 10. The DNA for the CDR3 is TGTGCCAGCAGTCCCATGGGGACTAGCGGGATGTGGACCCAGTACTTC. Its translation: CASSPMGTSGMWTQYF.

This clone was detected only once. The chain links TRBV11-2 to TRBJ2-1, with TRBD2 identical over 10 bases. The ends lost 4 bases at V and 3 bases at J; junction bases unmatched: 3. There are 15 residues in the CDR3. CDR1 and CDR2 (germline): SGHAT, FQNNGV. The chain's CDR3 is CASSSTSGVYNEQFF. The CDR3 bases are TGTGCCAGCAGCTCCACTAGCGGGGTCTACAATGAGCAGTTCTTC.

The rearrangement uses TRBV27 and TRBJ2-3, with 16 bases lining up with TRBD2. Germline V gene lookup returns CDR1 MNHEY and CDR2 SMNVEV (reference sequence). The CDR3 spans 17 residues. After removal of 3 bases from V and 6 bases from J, the junction contained 6 bases not matched to a gene. CDR3 sequence: CASSLDQGLAGGDTQYF. The CDR3 nucleotides are TGTGCCAGCAGTTTGGATCAGGGACTAGCGGGAGGGGATACGCAGTATTTT.

A remark on this clone: The same CDR3 is also encoded by other DNA sequences in this sample. The chain has TRBV3-1 (or the pseudogene TRBV3-2) and TRBJ2-2, with D perhaps matching TRBD2 (6 bases). This CDR3 is 14 amino acids long. Trimming left V 2 bases short and J 4 bases short, with 8 bases between. Germline-derived CDR1 and CDR2 are LGHDT and YNNKEL (reference sequence). The CDR3 region is CASSQLGGTGELFF. The DNA of the CDR3 is TGTGCCAGCAGCCAATTGGGGGGCACCGGGGAGCTGTTTTTT.

The chain uses TRBV7-2 and TRBJ1-2, with 8 positions matching TRBD1. J gave up 8 bases and V 2 bases, and 13 bases lay outside the gene matches. CDR1 and CDR2 (germline): SGHTA, FQGNSA. The CDR3 covers 16 residues. The DNA of the CDR3 is TGTGCCAGCAGCTTAAACCCGGTCCCGGACAGGGACGGCTACACCTTC. Translated, it gives CASSLNPVPDRDGYTF.